A selection of T cell receptor beta chains follows, all from one sample in a study of blood T cell repertoires in COVID-19. Profiling relied on immunoSEQ multiplex PCR, and the TCRdb table lists in-frame clones only, not all of them. The sample gives under 300,000 clones, around 82% of which show up once; approximately 5% is in the top ten. Sequences were obtained from peripheral blood. Receptors were obtained from a woman of 80 years or more with active or convalescent COVID-19. Both conserved end residues are part of each CDR3. D genes are given only for firm matches. Clone size is shown for a subset of rows, as once, few, many or a class of expanded clone.

v_call	d_call	j_call	clone_size	cdr3_aa	cdr3_nt
TRBV10-3	TRBD2	TRBJ2-1	-	CAISESSGTSRYNEQFF	TGTGCCATCAGTGAGTCAAGTGGGACTAGCCGCTACAATGAGCAGTTCTTC
TRBV5-1	TRBD1	TRBJ2-1	-	CASSPQVLGRTGDNEQFF	TGCGCCAGCAGCCCTCAGGTGCTAGGGCGGACAGGGGACAATGAGCAGTTCTTC
TRBV3-1/TRBV3-2	-	TRBJ2-5	-	CASSQRDKETQYF	TGTGCCAGCAGCCAGCGGGATAAGGAGACCCAGTACTTC
TRBV7-2	TRBD1	TRBJ1-2	-	CASRRARGLGDGYTF	TGTGCCAGCAGGAGGGCCAGGGGGCTTGGCGATGGCTACACCTTC
TRBV28	-	TRBJ2-1	-	CASSFTRPGSNEQFF	TGTGCCAGCAGTTTCACGAGACCAGGCAGCAATGAGCAGTTCTTC
TRBV27	-	TRBJ1-1	once	CASSLSRTANTEAFF	TGTGCCAGCAGTTTATCTCGGACAGCGAACACTGAAGCTTTCTTT
TRBV6-2/TRBV6-3	TRBD2	TRBJ2-7	-	CASSSGLAGAYYEQYF	TGTGCCAGCAGCTCGGGACTAGCGGGGGCCTACTACGAGCAGTACTTC
TRBV30	-	TRBJ2-5	-	CAWSVGGAETQYF	TGTGCCTGGAGTGTAGGCGGGGCGGAGACCCAGTACTTC
TRBV14	-	TRBJ2-3	-	CASSQQPRTDTQYF	TGTGCCAGCAGCCAACAACCGAGAACAGATACGCAGTATTTT
TRBV30	-	TRBJ1-5	-	CAWSTNSNQPQHF	TGTGCCTGGAGTACTAATAGCAATCAGCCCCAGCATTTT
TRBV5-6	-	TRBJ1-4	few	CASSHFGWANEKLFF	TGTGCCAGCAGCCACTTCGGGTGGGCTAATGAAAAACTGTTTTTT
TRBV5-1	TRBD1	TRBJ1-6	-	CASSLFEGTANNSPLHF	TGCGCCAGCAGCTTGTTTGAAGGGACAGCGAATAATTCACCCCTCCACTTT
TRBV4-1	-	TRBJ1-4	-	CASSLGGQTNEKLFF	TGCGCCAGCAGCCTAGGAGGGCAGACTAATGAAAAACTGTTTTTT
TRBV29-1	TRBD1	TRBJ1-1	-	CSAGGTVNTEAFF	TGCAGCGCCGGCGGGACAGTAAACACTGAAGCTTTCTTT
TRBV28	TRBD1	TRBJ1-2	-	CASSLLRGGQSNYGYTF	TGTGCCAGCAGTTTATTGAGAGGGGGACAGTCTAACTATGGCTACACCTTC
TRBV5-1	TRBD2	TRBJ2-1	-	CASSFNPGGPYNEQFF	TGCGCCAGCAGCTTCAATCCGGGAGGGCCTTACAATGAGCAGTTCTTC
TRBV3-1/TRBV3-2	TRBD1	TRBJ2-1	-	CASSQDRQGYNEQFF	TGTGCCAGCAGCCAAGATAGACAGGGGTACAATGAGCAGTTCTTC
TRBV5-6	TRBD1	TRBJ2-1	-	CASSPGQENYNEQFF	TGTGCCAGCAGCCCAGGACAGGAGAATTACAATGAGCAGTTCTTC
TRBV10-3	-	TRBJ2-1	-	CAINDGTYNEQFF	TGTGCCATCAACGACGGGACCTACAATGAGCAGTTCTTC
TRBV15	TRBD1	TRBJ1-1	-	CATSRNRGLNTEAFF	TGTGCCACCAGCAGAAACAGGGGGCTGAACACTGAAGCTTTCTTT
TRBV11-2	-	TRBJ2-2	-	CASSSVRIGELFF	TGTGCCAGCAGCTCCGTTCGTATCGGGGAGCTGTTTTTT
TRBV30	-	TRBJ2-2	once	CAWSVAVAGLNTGELFF	TGTGCCTGGAGTGTAGCGGTGGCGGGACTGAACACCGGGGAGCTGTTTTTT
TRBV5-4	TRBD1	TRBJ1-6	-	CASSTWTGGSDSPLHF	TGTGCCAGCAGCACTTGGACAGGTGGGTCGGATTCACCCCTCCACTTT
TRBV28	TRBD2	TRBJ2-2	-	CASSLWGTSGAKINTGELFF	TGTGCCAGCAGTTTATGGGGGACTAGCGGGGCGAAAATCAACACCGGGGAGCTGTTTTTT
TRBV7-9	-	TRBJ2-5	-	CASSLGHRETQYF	TGTGCCAGCAGCCTGGGACACCGGGAGACCCAGTACTTC
TRBV5-1	-	TRBJ2-3	-	CASSGGASTDTQYF	TGCGCCAGCAGCGGGGGGGCCAGCACAGATACGCAGTATTTT
TRBV11-3	-	TRBJ2-7	few	CASSGGLSYEQYF	TGTGCCAGCAGCGGTGGGCTCTCCTACGAGCAGTACTTC
TRBV14	TRBD1	TRBJ1-1	few	CASSQYSGQGNTEAFF	TGTGCCAGCAGCCAATATTCCGGACAGGGGAACACTGAAGCTTTCTTT
TRBV2	-	TRBJ2-5	-	CASSEARLSYAAQYF	TGTGCCAGCAGTGAAGCTAGGCTATCCTATGCGGCCCAGTACTTC
TRBV15	-	TRBJ1-6	-	CATSRVTGSAPLHF	TGTGCCACCAGCAGAGTTACAGGGAGCGCACCCCTCCACTTT
TRBV19	TRBD1	TRBJ2-7	-	CASSIGTAYEQYF	TGTGCCAGTAGTATTGGGACAGCCTACGAGCAGTACTTC
TRBV19	TRBD1	TRBJ1-2	-	CASSFTGGGYTF	TGTGCCAGTAGTTTTACAGGGGGCGGCTACACCTTC